A single sample is the source of the 19 T cell receptor beta chains below, sequenced in a study of radiotherapy plus CTLA-4 blockade in lung cancer. This table comes from immunoSEQ multiplex PCR, and its TCRdb copy is limited to in-frame clones, with some not included. The sample shows about 76,000 clones, under 85% of them seen only once. The sequencing here drew on peripheral blood, taken from a patient treated with radiotherapy plus ipilimumab. The origin of the receptors is a human donor with non-small cell lung cancer who had stable disease on radiotherapy plus ipilimumab.

The chain employs TRBV4-1 and TRBJ2-2; perhaps TRBD2 as D (6 bases). The V end lost 3 bases, the J end lost 1 base, and 12 bases lay between the germline ends. The CDR3 runs to 16 residues. The germline gives CDR1 MGHRA, CDR2 YSYEKL. CDR3 residues: CASSQRGHMNTGELFF. CDR3 bases: TGCGCCAGCAGCCAGCGGGGCCATATGAACACCGGGGAGCTGTTTTTT.

The CDR3 DNA sequence: TGTGCCAGCAGTTTGGTTCCCTACGAGCAGTACTTC. This sequence encodes CASSLVPYEQYF. This chain uses TRBV28 with TRBJ2-7; D remains ambiguous. The germline CDR1 and CDR2 sequences are MDHEN and SYDVKM. V was clipped by 3 bases and J by 2 bases, with 5 bases between them. This CDR3 comprises 12 residues.

The chain uses TRBV11-2 and TRBJ2-3, with TRBD2 matching 11 bases. Per the germline V gene, CDR1 is SGHAT and CDR2 is FQNNGV. With 1 base clipped from V and 0 bases from J, the junction kept 3 bases outside the gene matches. This CDR3 spans 17 amino acids. In nucleotides, the CDR3 is TGTGCCAGCAGCTTAGTAGGGACTAGCGGTAGCACAGATACGCAGTATTTT. This encodes CASSLVGTSGSTDTQYF.

The chain carries TRBV30 and TRBJ1-1, with D tentatively TRBD1 (5 bases). With 8 bases removed from V and 1 base from J, the gap between germline ends came to 11 bases. This CDR3 has 12 residues. Germline V gene sequence: CDR1 GTSNPN, CDR2 SVGIG (reference sequence). Written as DNA, the CDR3 is TGTGCCGGCCGCGGGGCGAACACTGAAGCTTTCTTT. Translated, it gives CAGRGANTEAFF.

This chain links TRBV15 with TRBJ1-4; possibly TRBD1 for D (5 bases). This CDR3 has 14 amino acids. V gave up 4 bases and J gave up 8 bases, with 14 bases separating them. CDR1 LNHNV and CDR2 YYDKDF come from the germline V gene (reference sequence). The CDR3 DNA sequence: TGTGCCACCAGCACCGACAAGGGGTGGGAAAAACTGTTTTTT. Protein product: CATSTDKGWEKLFF.

CDR3 sequence (DNA): TGTGCCAGCAGTTCAGGGGCAGATACGCAGTATTTT. This codes for CASSSGADTQYF. The V gene is TRBV28, the J gene TRBJ2-3; tentative D call: TRBD1 (6 bases). The V end lost 4 bases, the J end lost 4 bases, and 6 bases lay between the germline ends. From germline, CDR1 is MDHEN and CDR2 SYDVKM. CDR3 size: 12 residues.

The V and J genes are TRBV19 and TRBJ2-2; D perhaps matches TRBD1 (5 bases). Germline assignment: CDR1 LNHDA and CDR2 SQIVND (reference sequence). The CDR3 is 16 residues long. V shed 1 base and J shed 2 bases, with 11 bases lying between them. CDR3 nucleotide sequence: TGTGCCAGTAGTATAGTCCAGGGTGTAAACACCGGGGAGCTGTTTTTT. Residues: CASSIVQGVNTGELFF. Filled out from reference TRBV19 and TRBJ2-2, the complete variable domain reads DGGITQSPKYLFRKEGQNVTLSCEQNLNHDAMYWYRQDPGQGLRLIYYSQIVNDFQKGDIAEGYSVSREKKESFPLTVTSAQKNPTAFYLCASSIVQGVNTGELFFGEGSRLTVL.

The chain employs TRBV15 and TRBJ2-1; TRBD2 aligns across 10 bases. The J segment lost 3 bases and the V segment lost 5 bases, leaving 4 bases of the junction unmatched. The CDR3 is 15 amino acids. Germline assignment: CDR1 LNHNV and CDR2 YYDKDF (reference sequence). In DNA, the CDR3 is TGTGCCACCAGCGCCGGACTAGCGGTCTACAATGAGCAGTTCTTC. Translation: CATSAGLAVYNEQFF.

The chain combines TRBV28 with TRBJ2-2; maybe TRBD2 (6 bases). Trimming removed 6 bases from V and 4 bases from J, with 15 bases in between. This CDR3 has 15 residues. Germline assignment: CDR1 MDHEN and CDR2 SYDVKM. The CDR3: CASSSPGVVTGELFF. The CDR3 bases are TGTGCCAGCAGCTCTCCGGGGGTGGTCACCGGGGAGCTGTTTTTT.

V gene TRBV9 combines with J gene TRBJ2-6; no firm D call. Germline V CDR1 and CDR2: SGDLS, YYNGEE. The CDR3 is made up of 16 amino acids. Trimming shortened V by 3 bases and J by 1 base, and 11 bases separated the two germline ends. CDR3 DNA: TGTGCCAGCAGCGCCCCCGGGCGGTCTGGGGCCAACGTCCTGACTTTC. Its protein is CASSAPGRSGANVLTF.

The sample holds a few counts of this clone. The chain joins TRBV7-9 to TRBJ2-7; D is uncertain. Germline V lookup: CDR1 SEHNR, CDR2 FQNEAQ (reference sequence). This CDR3 region has 11 residues. V gave up 5 bases and J gave up 2 bases, with 4 bases separating them. The CDR3 is CASSPAYEQYF. In DNA form, the CDR3 reads TGTGCCAGCAGCCCGGCCTACGAGCAGTACTTC.

V usage is TRBV7-2 and J usage is TRBJ2-3; 11 bases align to TRBD2. Germline CDR1 SGHTA, CDR2 FQGNSA. V shed 0 bases and J 5 bases; nucleotides not matched to a gene: 7. This CDR3 comprises 17 residues. CDR3: CASSLALAGAPGDTQYF. The CDR3 nucleotides read TGTGCCAGCAGCTTAGCACTAGCGGGGGCCCCCGGAGATACGCAGTATTTT.

This chain uses TRBV28 with TRBJ2-7; TRBD2 agrees at 8 bases. J was trimmed by 2 bases and V by 6 bases; bases with no gene match: 6. The CDR3 is 14 amino acids. CDR1 and CDR2 from the germline V gene are MDHEN and SYDVKM. The CDR3 reads CASRGGAGAYEQYF. DNA for the CDR3: TGTGCCAGCAGGGGGGGAGCGGGAGCCTACGAGCAGTACTTC.

This clone was counted only a few times. The chain recombines TRBV28 with TRBJ1-6; D gene unclear. CDR1 and CDR2 from the germline V gene are MDHEN and SYDVKM. With 7 bases removed from V and 2 bases from J, the gap between germline ends came to 12 bases. The CDR3 totals 15 residues. The DNA for the CDR3 is TGTGCCAGCACCGTCGGAGGCACCTATAATTCACCCCTCCACTTT. Protein: CASTVGGTYNSPLHF.

The genes are TRBV7-9 and TRBJ1-1; D uncertain. CDR3 size: 12 residues. The germline V and J ends were trimmed by 5 bases and 6 bases, with 10 bases remaining between them. The germline V gene encodes CDR1 SEHNR and CDR2 FQNEAQ (reference sequence). The CDR3 bases are TGTGCCAGCAGCATAGGGCGCGCTGAAGCTTTCTTT. This encodes CASSIGRAEAFF. The entire variable domain, with the rest obtained from reference TRBV7-9 and TRBJ1-1, is as follows: DTGVSQNPRHKITKRGQNVTFRCDPISEHNRLYWYRQTLGQGPEFLTYFQNEAQLEKSRLLSDRFSAERPKGSFSTLEIQRTEQGDSAMYLCASSIGRAEAFFGQGTRLTVV.

This clone showed up just a few times. The V call is TRBV29-1, the J call TRBJ2-5, with 10 nucleotides matching TRBD2. The CDR3 consists of 15 residues. CDR1 and CDR2 from the germline V gene are SQVTM and ANQGSEA. V lost 4 bases to trimming and J lost 5 bases; unmatched junction nucleotides: 10. CDR3 region: CSVVFASGSEETQYF. CDR3 in DNA: TGCAGCGTTGTTTTCGCTAGCGGGAGCGAGGAGACCCAGTACTTC. Together with reference TRBV29-1 and TRBJ2-5, the CDR3 gives the full variable domain: SAVISQKPSRDICQRGTSLTIQCQVDSQVTMMFWYRQQPGQSLTLIATANQGSEATYESGFVIDKFPISRPNLTFSTLTVSNMSPEDSSIYLCSVVFASGSEETQYFGPGTRLLVL.

The V gene is TRBV6-5, the J gene TRBJ2-7, with D unclear. The V gene lost 0 bases and the J gene lost 4 bases, with 13 bases spanning the gap. CDR3 length: 15 residues. Germline-derived CDR1 and CDR2 are MNHEY and SVGAGI. The CDR3 coding sequence is TGTGCCAGCAGTTACTCGAGGACCAGCCCTTACGAGCAGTACTTC. This codes for CASSYSRTSPYEQYF.

DNA of the CDR3: TGTGCCAGCAGTGACTCGAGCATGGGTACTGAAGCTTTCTTT. The encoded protein is CASSDSSMGTEAFF. The chain is built from TRBV6-4 and TRBJ1-1; D call uncertain. Germline values: CDR1 MRHNA, CDR2 SNTAGT. V was pared by 0 bases and J by 5 bases, with 10 bases between. The CDR3 covers 14 residues.

V is TRBV30 and J is TRBJ2-1; TRBD2 matches at 13 bases. The CDR3 totals 16 residues. After removal of 1 base from V and 9 bases from J, the junction contained 9 bases not matched to a gene. Germline V gives CDR1 GTSNPN, CDR2 SVGIG (reference sequence). For the CDR3, the DNA is TGTGCCTGGAGTGCCGGGACTAGCGGGGCCAGGGTTGAGCAGTTCTTC. Its translation: CAWSAGTSGARVEQFF.